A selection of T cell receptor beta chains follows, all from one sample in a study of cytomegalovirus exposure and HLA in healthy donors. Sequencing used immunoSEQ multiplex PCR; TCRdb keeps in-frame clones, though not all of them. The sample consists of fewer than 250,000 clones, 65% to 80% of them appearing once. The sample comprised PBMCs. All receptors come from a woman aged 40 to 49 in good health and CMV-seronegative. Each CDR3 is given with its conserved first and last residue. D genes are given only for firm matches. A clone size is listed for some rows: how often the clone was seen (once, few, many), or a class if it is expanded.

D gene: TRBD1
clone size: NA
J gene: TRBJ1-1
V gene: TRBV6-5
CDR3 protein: CASRFTGGTEAFF
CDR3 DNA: TGTGCCAGCAGATTTACAGGGGGCACTGAAGCTTTCTTT

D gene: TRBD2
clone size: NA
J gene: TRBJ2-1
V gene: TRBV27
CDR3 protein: CASSLRTSRGQTEQFF
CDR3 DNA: TGTGCCAGCAGTCTCCGGACTAGCCGAGGGCAAACTGAGCAGTTCTTC

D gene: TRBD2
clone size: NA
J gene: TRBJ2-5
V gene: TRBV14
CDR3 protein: CASSNYPGLAGETQYF
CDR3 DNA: TGTGCCAGCAGCAACTACCCGGGGCTAGCGGGGGAGACCCAGTACTTC

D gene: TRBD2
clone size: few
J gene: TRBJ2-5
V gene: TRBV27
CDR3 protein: CASSRKPGGETQYF
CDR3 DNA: TGTGCCAGCAGCCGTAAACCCGGGGGGGAGACCCAGTACTTC

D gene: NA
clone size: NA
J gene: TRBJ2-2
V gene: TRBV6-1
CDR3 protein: CASSGLARELFF
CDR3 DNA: TGTGCCAGCAGTGGGCTAGCCCGGGAGCTGTTTTTT

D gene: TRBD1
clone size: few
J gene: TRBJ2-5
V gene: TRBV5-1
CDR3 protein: CATKPGQAQETQYF
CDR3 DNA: TGCGCCACGAAGCCGGGACAGGCTCAAGAGACCCAGTACTTC

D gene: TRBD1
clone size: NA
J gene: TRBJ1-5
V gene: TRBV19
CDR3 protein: CASRDQGAWFNQPQHF
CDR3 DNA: TGTGCCAGTAGGGATCAGGGGGCTTGGTTTAATCAGCCCCAGCATTTT

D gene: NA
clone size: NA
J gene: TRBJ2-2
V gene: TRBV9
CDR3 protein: CASSARDGGWSGELFF
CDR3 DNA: TGTGCCAGCAGCGCCCGGGACGGGGGATGGTCCGGGGAGCTGTTTTTT

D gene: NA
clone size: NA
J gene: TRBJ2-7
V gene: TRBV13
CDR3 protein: CASSPRDKYYEQYF
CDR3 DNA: TGTGCCAGCAGCCCACGGGACAAGTACTACGAGCAGTACTTC

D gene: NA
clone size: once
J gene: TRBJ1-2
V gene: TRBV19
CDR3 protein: CASISHAGPEGYTF
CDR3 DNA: TGTGCCAGTATTTCCCACGCAGGCCCGGAAGGCTACACCTTC

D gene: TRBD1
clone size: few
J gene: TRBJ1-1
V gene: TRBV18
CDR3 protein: CASSAGGAGTEAFF
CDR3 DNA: TGTGCCAGCTCAGCAGGGGGCGCGGGCACTGAAGCTTTCTTT

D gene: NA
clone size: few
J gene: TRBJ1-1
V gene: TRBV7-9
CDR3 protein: CASSLPFGTSNTEAFF
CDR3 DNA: TGTGCCAGCAGCTTACCTTTCGGGACATCGAACACTGAAGCTTTCTTT

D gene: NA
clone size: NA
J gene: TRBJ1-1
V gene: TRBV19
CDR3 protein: CASSPRRGTEAFF
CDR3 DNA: TGTGCCAGTAGTCCCCGACGGGGCACTGAAGCTTTCTTT

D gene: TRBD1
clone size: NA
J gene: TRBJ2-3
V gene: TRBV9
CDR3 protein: CASSVGQGPDTQYF
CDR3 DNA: TGTGCCAGCAGCGTAGGACAGGGGCCAGATACGCAGTATTTT

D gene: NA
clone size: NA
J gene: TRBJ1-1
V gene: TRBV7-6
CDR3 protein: CASSLAQGMNTEAFF
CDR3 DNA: TGTGCCAGCAGCTTAGCGCAGGGGATGAACACTGAAGCTTTCTTT

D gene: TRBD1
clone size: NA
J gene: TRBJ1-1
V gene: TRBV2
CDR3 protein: CASRVDRGTEAFF
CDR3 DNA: TGTGCCAGCAGGGTTGACAGGGGCACTGAAGCTTTCTTT

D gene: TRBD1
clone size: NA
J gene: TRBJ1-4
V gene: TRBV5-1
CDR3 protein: CASSYNRGQANEKLFF
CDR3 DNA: TGCGCCAGCAGCTATAACAGGGGGCAGGCTAATGAAAAACTGTTTTTT

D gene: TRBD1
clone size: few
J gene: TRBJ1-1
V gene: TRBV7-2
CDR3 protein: CASSLGQGTEAFF
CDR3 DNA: TGTGCCAGCAGCCTGGGACAGGGCACTGAAGCTTTCTTT

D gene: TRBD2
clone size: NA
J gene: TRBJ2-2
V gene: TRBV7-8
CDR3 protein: CASSLQGSSGRTTGELFF
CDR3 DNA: TGTGCCAGCAGCTTACAGGGGAGTAGCGGGAGGACAACCGGGGAGCTGTTTTTT

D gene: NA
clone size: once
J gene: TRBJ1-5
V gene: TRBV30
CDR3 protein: CAWNREPNQPQHF
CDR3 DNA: TGTGCCTGGAACCGAGAGCCCAATCAGCCCCAGCATTTT

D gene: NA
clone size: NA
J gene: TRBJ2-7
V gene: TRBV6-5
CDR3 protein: CASSASGSYEQYF
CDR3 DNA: TGTGCCAGCAGCGCCTCGGGCTCCTACGAGCAGTACTTC

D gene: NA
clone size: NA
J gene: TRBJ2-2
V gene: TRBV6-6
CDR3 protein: CASTRAGARLVGELFF
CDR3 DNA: TGTGCCAGCACCCGGGCAGGGGCGAGATTGGTCGGGGAGCTGTTTTTT

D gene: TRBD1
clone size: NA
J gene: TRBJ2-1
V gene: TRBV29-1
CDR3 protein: CSVEDRGLPYNEQFF
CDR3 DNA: TGCAGCGTTGAAGACAGGGGGCTCCCCTACAATGAGCAGTTCTTC

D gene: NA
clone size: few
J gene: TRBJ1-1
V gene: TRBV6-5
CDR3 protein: CASSYRTTAEAFF
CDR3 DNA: TGTGCCAGCAGTTACCGGACAACCGCTGAAGCTTTCTTT

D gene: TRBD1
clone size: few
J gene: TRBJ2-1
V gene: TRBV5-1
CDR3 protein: CASSLGQGSYNEQFF
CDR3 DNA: TGCGCCAGCAGCTTGGGACAGGGATCCTACAATGAGCAGTTCTTC

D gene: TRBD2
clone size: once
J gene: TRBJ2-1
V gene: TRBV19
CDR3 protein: CASSIPGLANNEQFF
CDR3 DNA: TGTGCCAGTAGTATACCGGGACTAGCTAACAATGAGCAGTTCTTC

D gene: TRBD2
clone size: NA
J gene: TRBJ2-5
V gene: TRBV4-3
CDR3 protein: CASSQVGGRYQETQYF
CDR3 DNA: TGCGCCAGCAGCCAAGTTGGCGGGAGGTACCAAGAGACCCAGTACTTC

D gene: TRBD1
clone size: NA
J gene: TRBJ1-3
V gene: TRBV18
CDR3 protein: CASSQSGTGSGNTIYF
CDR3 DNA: TGTGCCAGCTCACAATCCGGGACAGGGAGTGGAAACACCATATATTTT

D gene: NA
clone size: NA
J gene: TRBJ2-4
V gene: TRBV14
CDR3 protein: CASSQGLGAPIAKNIQYF
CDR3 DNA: TGTGCCAGCAGCCAAGGTTTAGGGGCCCCAATAGCCAAAAACATTCAGTACTTC

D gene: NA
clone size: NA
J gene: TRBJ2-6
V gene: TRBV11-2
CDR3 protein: CASTPGSSGANVLTF
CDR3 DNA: TGTGCCAGCACCCCAGGGTCTTCTGGGGCCAACGTCCTGACTTTC

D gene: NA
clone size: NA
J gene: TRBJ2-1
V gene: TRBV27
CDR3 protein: CASSFRSDEQFF
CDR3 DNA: TGTGCCAGCAGTTTTCGATCAGATGAGCAGTTCTTC

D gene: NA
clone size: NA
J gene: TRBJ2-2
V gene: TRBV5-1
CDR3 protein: CASSLGQLDTGELFF
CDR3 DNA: TGCGCCAGCAGCTTAGGACAGCTTGACACCGGGGAGCTGTTTTTT

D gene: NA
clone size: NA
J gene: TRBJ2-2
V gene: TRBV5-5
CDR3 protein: CASSLVLTGNTGELFF
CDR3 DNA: TGTGCCAGCAGCTTGGTGTTGACAGGGAACACCGGGGAGCTGTTTTTT

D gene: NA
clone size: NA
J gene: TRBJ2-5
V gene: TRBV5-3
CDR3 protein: CARSPATSSQETQYF
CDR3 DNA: TGTGCCAGAAGCCCTGCTACTAGCTCCCAAGAGACCCAGTACTTC

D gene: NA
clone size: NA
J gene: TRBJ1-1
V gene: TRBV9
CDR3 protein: CASSVQGANTEAFF
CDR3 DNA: TGTGCCAGCAGCGTTCAAGGGGCGAACACTGAAGCTTTCTTT

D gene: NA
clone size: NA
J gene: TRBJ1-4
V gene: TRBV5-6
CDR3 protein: CASSRSFGPNEKLFF
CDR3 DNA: TGTGCCAGCAGCAGAAGTTTCGGTCCTAATGAAAAACTGTTTTTT